A selection of T cell receptor beta chains follows, all from one sample in a study of T cell responses to AZD1222 COVID-19 vaccine. Libraries were prepared by immunoSEQ multiplex PCR; TCRdb keeps only in-frame clonotypes and omits some of them. This sample carries about 120,000 clones, about nine tenths of them seen once, and the ten largest clones take approximately 4.5%. The material was peripheral blood, obtained on day 0 of MenACWY control vaccination. These receptors came from an adult in good health. Both conserved end residues are part of each CDR3.

V gene: TRBV27; J gene: TRBJ2-1; CDR3 protein: CASSSKIAGTSGPYNEQFF
V gene: TRBV27; J gene: TRBJ2-6; CDR3 protein: CASSFLGTAFSGANVLTF
V gene: TRBV7-2; J gene: TRBJ2-7; CDR3 protein: CASSRHPRESSYEQYF
V gene: TRBV7-9; J gene: TRBJ1-2; CDR3 protein: CASSQGPAGQGGYGYTF
V gene: TRBV18; J gene: TRBJ2-7; CDR3 protein: CASSPPSSDYEQYF
V gene: TRBV4-1; J gene: TRBJ2-7; CDR3 protein: CASSQAQFDRSSYEQYF
V gene: TRBV7-9; J gene: TRBJ2-7; CDR3 protein: CASSLMSGGTTYEQYF
V gene: TRBV7-3; J gene: TRBJ2-1; CDR3 protein: CASSLGVGSMNEQFF
V gene: TRBV28; J gene: TRBJ1-2; CDR3 protein: CASRTLGEGYGYTF
V gene: TRBV12-3/TRBV12-4; J gene: TRBJ2-1; CDR3 protein: CASARGNEQFF
V gene: TRBV7-9; J gene: TRBJ2-7; CDR3 protein: CASSRGQGESSYEQYF
V gene: TRBV5-1; J gene: TRBJ1-2; CDR3 protein: CASSFSNYGYTF
V gene: TRBV27; J gene: TRBJ1-5; CDR3 protein: CASSLTGTGDALGNQPQHF